Listed here are 21 T cell receptor beta chains from one sample, sequenced in a study of chemoradiotherapy in HPV16-positive cancers. Generated by immunoSEQ multiplex PCR, the TCRdb table keeps only in-frame clones and is missing some. The sample has approximately 32,000 clones; roughly nine tenths are singletons. The sequencing here drew on blood, taken from a patient who underwent chemoradiotherapy. The receptors were gathered from a human donor with HPV-associated anogenital cancer.

The chain joins TRBV4-1 to TRBJ2-1, with D possibly being TRBD1 or TRBD2 (5 bases each). CDR1 MGHRA and CDR2 YSYEKL come from the germline V gene. With 8 bases removed from V and 0 bases from J, the gap between germline ends came to 11 bases. The CDR3 is 14 amino acids. The DNA of the CDR3 is TGCGCCAGCGGGGCGGGCAGCTCCTACAATGAGCAGTTCTTC. This sequence encodes CASGAGSSYNEQFF.

The V call is TRBV6-5, the J call TRBJ2-7; D unresolved. CDR3 size: 13 residues. V lost 2 bases and J lost 1, with 6 bases in between. CDR1 is MNHEY, CDR2 SVGAGI, per germline. CDR3 residues: CASSYTYSYEQYF. Written as DNA, the CDR3 is TGTGCCAGCAGTTACACCTATTCCTACGAGCAGTACTTC.

This sequence joins TRBV5-4 and TRBJ1-2, with 7 nucleotides matching TRBD1. V was pared by 4 bases and J by 4 bases, with 4 bases of the junction left unmatched. Germline V gene sequence: CDR1 SGHNT, CDR2 YYREEE (reference sequence). This CDR3 spans 13 amino acids. In nucleotides, the CDR3 is TGTGCCAGCAGCACGACAGGGAGCTATGGCTACACCTTC. The encoded protein is CASSTTGSYGYTF.

This chain joins TRBV5-5 and TRBJ1-2; D not certain. This CDR3 is built from 15 residues. In germline, CDR1 is SGHKS, CDR2 YYEKEE (reference sequence). The V gene lost 0 bases and the J gene lost 7 bases, with 16 bases spanning the gap. The CDR3 protein is CASSLARTGVSGYTF. The CDR3 DNA follows: TGTGCCAGCAGCTTGGCCCGAACGGGTGTATCTGGCTACACCTTC.

V is TRBV4-2 and J is TRBJ2-3, with 9 bases aligning to TRBD2. With V trimmed by 8 bases and J by 2 bases, 11 bases remained unmatched. The V gene's germline CDR1 is LGHNA and CDR2 YNFKEQ. CDR3 length: 16 residues. The CDR3 spells CASGLLAGALTDTQYF. The CDR3 DNA reads as TGTGCCAGCGGCCTTTTAGCGGGGGCGCTCACAGATACGCAGTATTTT.

V gene TRBV6-5 combines with J gene TRBJ1-2; D ambiguous. V lost 6 bases, J lost 0 bases, and 5 bases lay in between. Germline V gene lookup returns CDR1 MNHEY and CDR2 SVGAGI. CDR3 size: 12 residues. CDR3 region: CASSRSNYGYTF. The CDR3 DNA reads TGTGCCAGCAGCCGCTCTAACTATGGCTACACCTTC.

The chain recombines TRBV5-1 with TRBJ1-4, with unresolved D. The germline gives CDR1 SGHRS, CDR2 YFSETQ. The CDR3 has 16 residues. Trimming took off 4 bases at V and 2 bases at J, with 15 bases between the two ends. CDR3 nucleotide sequence: TGCGCCAGCAGCCTCACCGAGTATGGCACTAATGAAAAACTGTTTTTT. Translation gives CASSLTEYGTNEKLFF.

In this sample, this clone turned up once. V is TRBV10-3 and J is TRBJ2-2; D not certain. This CDR3 contains 13 residues. V was clipped by 8 bases and J by 4 bases, with 11 bases between them. Per germline, CDR1 ENHRY and CDR2 SYGVKD. The CDR3, as DNA: TGTGCCATCTCGGCAACAGCCACCGGGGAGCTGTTTTTT. Amino acid sequence: CAISATATGELFF.

The chain links TRBV6-1 to TRBJ1-4; D remains unclear. With 4 bases removed from V and 2 bases from J, the gap between germline ends came to 14 bases. CDR1 and CDR2 (germline): MNHNS, SASEGT. The CDR3 runs 16 residues. CDR3 sequence reads: CASSVWVGNTNEKLFF. The CDR3 DNA sequence: TGTGCCAGCAGTGTTTGGGTCGGGAACACTAATGAAAAACTGTTTTTT.

This chain connects TRBV7-9 to TRBJ2-1; a possible D gene is TRBD2 (5 bases). This CDR3 comprises 12 residues. V gave up 2 bases and J gave up 13 bases, with 12 bases separating them. Germline values: CDR1 SEHNR, CDR2 FQNEAQ (reference sequence). This CDR3 is CASSLLDEGQFF. In DNA, the CDR3 is TGTGCCAGCAGCTTACTGGACGAGGGCCAGTTCTTC.

This clone was counted a single time. The chain recombines TRBV5-6 with TRBJ2-7; D gene uncertain. The germline V and J ends were trimmed by 4 bases and 6 bases, with 8 bases remaining between them. This CDR3 is built from 11 residues. Germline CDR1 is SGHDT and CDR2 is YYEEEE. This chain's CDR3 is CASSRAREQYF. The CDR3 DNA sequence: TGTGCCAGCAGCCGTGCCCGCGAGCAGTACTTC.

The chain employs TRBV4-3 and TRBJ1-2; weak D call: TRBD1 (6 bases). V was pared by 0 bases and J by 1 base, with 18 bases between. CDR3 length equals 18 residues. Germline CDR1 LGHNA, CDR2 YSLEER. The CDR3 region is CASSQDSPRGGYNYGYTF. The CDR3 bases are TGCGCCAGCAGCCAAGATTCCCCTAGGGGGGGCTATAACTATGGCTACACCTTC.

This clone was recorded only once. The rearrangement uses TRBV6-6 and TRBJ1-5; 10 nucleotides agree with TRBD1. Germline CDR1 is MNHNY and CDR2 is SVGAGI (reference sequence). Trimming at V came to 6 bases and at J to 6 bases, leaving 8 bases not matched to a gene. This CDR3 contains 15 residues. The CDR3 reads CASSTGQGFRQPQHF. The CDR3 DNA sequence: TGTGCCAGCAGCACGGGACAGGGGTTTCGTCAGCCCCAGCATTTT.

This clone was counted a few times. The V and J genes are TRBV4-1 and TRBJ1-2; D is ambiguous. Germline CDR1 MGHRA, CDR2 YSYEKL. The CDR3 loop spans 16 amino acids. Trimming took off 4 bases at V and 2 bases at J, with 17 bases between the two ends. This CDR3 is CASSRNFGDVNYGYTF. The CDR3 DNA reads as TGCGCCAGCAGCCGTAATTTCGGGGATGTCAACTATGGCTACACCTTC.

The chain uses TRBV29-1 and TRBJ1-1, with D maybe TRBD1 (5 bases). The V end was cut by 6 bases, the J end by 8 bases, with 13 bases between. The CDR3 totals 11 residues. The germline CDR1 and CDR2 sequences are SQVTM and ANQGSEA. This CDR3 reads CSVVGGWEAFF. Here the CDR3 DNA reads TGCAGCGTCGTGGGGGGTTGGGAAGCTTTCTTT.

This sequence joins TRBV7-2 and TRBJ2-3; D is perhaps TRBD1 or TRBD2 (5 bases each). This CDR3 has 13 amino acids. From germline, CDR1 is SGHTA and CDR2 FQGNSA. Trimming left V 5 bases short and J 5 bases short, with 11 bases between. The CDR3: CASSALRGDTQYF. CDR3 DNA sequence: TGTGCCAGCAGCGCCCTGAGGGGAGATACGCAGTATTTT.

The chain employs TRBV7-6 and TRBJ2-3, with 11 bases matching TRBD2. With 2 bases clipped from V and 2 bases from J, the junction kept 6 bases outside the gene matches. The CDR3 length is 17 residues. Germline loops: CDR1 SGHVS, CDR2 FNYEAQ. CDR3 in amino acids: CASSLNSGGANTDTQYF. DNA of the CDR3: TGTGCCAGCAGCTTAAATAGCGGGGGGGCGAACACAGATACGCAGTATTTT.

CDR3 region: CASSIAGYGYTF. The CDR3 nucleotides are TGTGCCAGTAGTATAGCAGGGTACGGCTACACCTTC. The genes are TRBV19 and TRBJ1-2, with D possibly TRBD1 on 5 matching bases. Per germline, CDR1 LNHDA and CDR2 SQIVND (reference sequence). Trimming pared 1 base from V and 8 bases from J, leaving 8 bases between. The CDR3 is 12 residues long.

This sequence joins TRBV12-5 and TRBJ2-5; a possible D gene is TRBD1 (6 bases). Per the germline V gene, CDR1 is LGHNT and CDR2 is FRNRAP. V lost 6 bases and J lost 5, with 16 bases in between. This CDR3 comprises 14 residues. The CDR3 loop is CASGFGTGTETQYF. CDR3 DNA sequence: TGTGCTAGTGGCTTTGGTACAGGGACGGAGACCCAGTACTTC.

In regard to this clone: The junction differs from germline at one of its ends, possibly a read error. This chain joins TRBV19 and TRBJ1-5, with D unresolved. The CDR3 totals 13 residues. The germline CDR1 and CDR2 sequences are LNHDA and SQIVND (reference sequence). For the CDR3, the DNA is TGTGCCAGTAGTCTAGACAAATATCAGCCCCAGCATTTT. Residues: CASSLDKYQPQHF.

The chain joins TRBV19 to TRBJ2-1; TRBD2 is a possible D gene (5 bases). The V gene's germline CDR1 is LNHDA and CDR2 SQIVND (reference sequence). The V gene lost 1 base and the J gene lost 5 bases, with 6 bases spanning the gap. This CDR3 contains 13 residues. CDR3 protein: CASSIGLNNEQFF. CDR3 nucleotide sequence: TGTGCCAGTAGTATAGGACTAAACAATGAGCAGTTCTTC. Supplemented by reference TRBV19 and TRBJ2-1, the full variable domain reads DGGITQSPKYLFRKEGQNVTLSCEQNLNHDAMYWYRQDPGQGLRLIYYSQIVNDFQKGDIAEGYSVSREKKESFPLTVTSAQKNPTAFYLCASSIGLNNEQFFGPGTRLTVL.